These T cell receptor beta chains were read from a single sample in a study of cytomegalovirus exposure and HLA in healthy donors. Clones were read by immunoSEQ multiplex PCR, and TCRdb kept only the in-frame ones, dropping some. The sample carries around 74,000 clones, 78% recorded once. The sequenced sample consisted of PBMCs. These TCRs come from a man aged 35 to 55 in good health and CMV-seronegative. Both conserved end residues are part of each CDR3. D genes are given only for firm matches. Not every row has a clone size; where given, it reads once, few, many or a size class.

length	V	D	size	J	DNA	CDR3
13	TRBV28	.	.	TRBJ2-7	TGTGCCAGCATGCCAGGTACCTCCTACGAGCAGTACTTC	CASMPGTSYEQYF
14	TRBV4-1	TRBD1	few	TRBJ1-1	TGCGCCAGCAGCTTACGACAGGGGGACACTGAAGCTTTCTTT	CASSLRQGDTEAFF
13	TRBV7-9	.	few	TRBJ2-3	TGTGCCAGCAGAGGACAGAGCACAGATACGCAGTATTTT	CASRGQSTDTQYF
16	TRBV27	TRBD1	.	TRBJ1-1	TGTGCCAGCAGTGCCCGGGACAGGGGGGTAATAGCTGAAGCTTTCTTT	CASSARDRGVIAEAFF
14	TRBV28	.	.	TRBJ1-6	TGTGCCAGCAGTTTGCCAGGCATAGGATCACCCCTCCACTTT	CASSLPGIGSPLHF
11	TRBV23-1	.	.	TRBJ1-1	TGCGCCAGCATCCTGCCAGGATCCGCTTTCTTT	CASILPGSAFF
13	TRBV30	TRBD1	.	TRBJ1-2	TGTGCCTGGAGCGGAGGACAGGTGTATGGCTACACCTTC	CAWSGGQVYGYTF
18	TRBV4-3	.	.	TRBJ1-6	TGCGCCAGCAGCCAAGAATCGCGGCCAGGGATCGGGAATTCACCCCTCCACTTT	CASSQESRPGIGNSPLHF
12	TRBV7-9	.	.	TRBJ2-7	TGTTCCAGCAGCTACCTGGAAGGAGGGCAGTACTTC	CSSSYLEGGQYF
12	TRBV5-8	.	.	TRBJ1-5	TGTGCCAGCAGCTTTTTGAGTCAGCCCCAGCATTTT	CASSFLSQPQHF
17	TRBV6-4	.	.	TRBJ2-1	TGTGCCAGCAGTGACAGACCCCGGGGACTCGCTTACAATGAGCAGTTCTTC	CASSDRPRGLAYNEQFF
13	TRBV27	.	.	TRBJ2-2	TGTGCCAGCACAGAAGAAAACACCGGGGAGCTGTTTTTT	CASTEENTGELFF
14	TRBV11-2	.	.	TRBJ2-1	TGTGCCAGCAGCTTAGACAGGGGCTACAATGAGCAGTTCTTC	CASSLDRGYNEQFF
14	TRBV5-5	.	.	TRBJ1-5	TGTGCCAGCAGCCCCGACAGCCACAATCAGCCCCAGCATTTT	CASSPDSHNQPQHF
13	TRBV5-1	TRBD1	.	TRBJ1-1	TGCGCCAGCAGCCGACAGGGGGATACTGAAGCTTTCTTT	CASSRQGDTEAFF
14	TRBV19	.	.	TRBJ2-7	TGTGCCAGTAGTATAGACAGGTCTTCCTACGAGCAGTACTTC	CASSIDRSSYEQYF
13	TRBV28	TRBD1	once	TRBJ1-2	TGTGCCAGCAGTTCCGACAGGGCCTATGGCTACACCTTC	CASSSDRAYGYTF
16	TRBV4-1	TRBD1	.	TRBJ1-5	TGCGCCAGCAGCCAGGGACAGGGGCTCGGGAATCAGCCCCAGCATTTT	CASSQGQGLGNQPQHF
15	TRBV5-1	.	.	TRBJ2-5	TGCGCCAGCAGCTTGGCCCGACAGCAAGGAGAGACCCAGTACTTC	CASSLARQQGETQYF
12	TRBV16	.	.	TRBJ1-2	TGTGCCAGCAGCCCGACGGGGTATGGCTACACCTTC	CASSPTGYGYTF
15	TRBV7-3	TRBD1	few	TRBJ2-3	TGTGCCAGCAGTTTACAGGGGGCTGGCGCAGATACGCAGTATTTT	CASSLQGAGADTQYF
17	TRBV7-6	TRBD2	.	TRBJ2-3	TGTGCCAGCAGCTTAGAGGGATCGGGGGGAAGCACAGATACGCAGTATTTT	CASSLEGSGGSTDTQYF
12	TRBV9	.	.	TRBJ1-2	TGTGCCAGCAGCGCGGCCACGGGTGGCTACACCTTC	CASSAATGGYTF
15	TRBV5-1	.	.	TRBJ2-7	TGCGCCAGCAGCTTGAAATGGGGCGACACCTACGAGCAGTACTTC	CASSLKWGDTYEQYF
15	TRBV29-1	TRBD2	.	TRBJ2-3	TGCAGCGTTGAGCTTAGCGGGGGGCCCACAGATACGCAGTATTTT	CSVELSGGPTDTQYF
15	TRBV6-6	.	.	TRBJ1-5	TGTGCCAGCAGTCTACGCGGGTCTTTGGGTCAGCCCCAGCATTTT	CASSLRGSLGQPQHF
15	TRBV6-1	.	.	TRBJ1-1	TGTGCCAGCAAGCCCCGAGTAAACTTGAACACTGAAGCTTTCTTT	CASKPRVNLNTEAFF
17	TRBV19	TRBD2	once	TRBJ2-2	TGTGCCAGTAGTATCTTTGGTAGCGGGGCGAACACCGGGGAGCTGTTTTTT	CASSIFGSGANTGELFF
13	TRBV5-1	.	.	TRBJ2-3	TGCGCCAGCAGCCGACAGACGACAGATACGCAGTATTTT	CASSRQTTDTQYF
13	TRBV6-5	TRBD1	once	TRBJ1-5	TGTGCCAGCAGTTTTCAGGGGGATCAGCCCCAGCATTTT	CASSFQGDQPQHF
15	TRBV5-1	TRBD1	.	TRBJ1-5	TGCGCCAGCAGCTTGGGGGGACAGGTTAATCAGCCCCAGCATTTT	CASSLGGQVNQPQHF
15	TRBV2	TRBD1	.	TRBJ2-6	TGTGCCAGGGGACAGGGGGCGCCTGGGGCCAACGTCCTGACTTTC	CARGQGAPGANVLTF
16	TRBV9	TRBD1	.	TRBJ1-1	TGTGCCAGCAGCGTCCGGGACAGGGTATCGGACACTGAAGCTTTCTTT	CASSVRDRVSDTEAFF
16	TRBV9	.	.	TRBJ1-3	TGTGCCAGCAGCGTAGTCGGGGGGGGGCCTGGAAACACCATATATTTT	CASSVVGGGPGNTIYF
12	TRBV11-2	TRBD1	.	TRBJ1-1	TGTGCCAGCAGCTTACAGGGGGCGGGCGCTTTCTTT	CASSLQGAGAFF
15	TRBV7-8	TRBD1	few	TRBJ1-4	TGTGCCAGCAGCGCACCGGGACAGGGGAGGGAAAAACTGTTTTTT	CASSAPGQGREKLFF
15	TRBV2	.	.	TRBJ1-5	TGTGCCAGCAGGGGGGACACACTCTCAAATCAGCCCCAGCATTTT	CASRGDTLSNQPQHF
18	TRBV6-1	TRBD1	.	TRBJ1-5	TGTGCCAGCAGTGACCCTACTGACAGGGGCTATAGCAATCAGCCCCAGCATTTT	CASSDPTDRGYSNQPQHF
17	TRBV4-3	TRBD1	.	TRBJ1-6	TGCGCCAGCAGCCAAGATCTTCTGGACAGGTTTAATTCACCCCTCCACTTT	CASSQDLLDRFNSPLHF
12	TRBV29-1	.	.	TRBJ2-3	TGCAGCGTTGAAGTCGGCACAGATACGCAGTATTTT	CSVEVGTDTQYF
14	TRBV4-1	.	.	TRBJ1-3	TGCGCCAGCGGGGCAGGGAACTCTGGAAACACCATATATTTT	CASGAGNSGNTIYF
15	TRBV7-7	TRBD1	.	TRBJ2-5	TGTGCTAGCAGCGACGGGACAGCTCTATCCGAGACCCAGTACTTC	CASSDGTALSETQYF